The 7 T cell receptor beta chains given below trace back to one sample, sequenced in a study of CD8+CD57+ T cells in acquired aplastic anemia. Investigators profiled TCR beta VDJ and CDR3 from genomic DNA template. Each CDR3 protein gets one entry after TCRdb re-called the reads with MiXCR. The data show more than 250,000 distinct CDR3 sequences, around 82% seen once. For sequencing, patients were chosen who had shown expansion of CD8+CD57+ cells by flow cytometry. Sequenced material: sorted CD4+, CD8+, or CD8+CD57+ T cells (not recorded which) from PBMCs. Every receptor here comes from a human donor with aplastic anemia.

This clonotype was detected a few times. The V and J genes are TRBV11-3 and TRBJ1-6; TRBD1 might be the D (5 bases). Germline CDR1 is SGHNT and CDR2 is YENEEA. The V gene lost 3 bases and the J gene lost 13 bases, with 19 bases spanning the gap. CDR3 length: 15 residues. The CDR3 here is CASSLGLTERSPLHF. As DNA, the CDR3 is TGTGCCAGCAGCTTGGGTCTGACAGAGCGATCCCCCCTCCACTTT.

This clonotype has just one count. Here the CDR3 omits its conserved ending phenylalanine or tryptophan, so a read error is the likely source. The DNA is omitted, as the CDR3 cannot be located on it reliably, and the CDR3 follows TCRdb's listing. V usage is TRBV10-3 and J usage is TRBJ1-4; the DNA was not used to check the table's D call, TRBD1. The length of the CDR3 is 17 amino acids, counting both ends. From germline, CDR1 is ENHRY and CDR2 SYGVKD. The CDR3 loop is CAISQGALNNQPQHLGD.

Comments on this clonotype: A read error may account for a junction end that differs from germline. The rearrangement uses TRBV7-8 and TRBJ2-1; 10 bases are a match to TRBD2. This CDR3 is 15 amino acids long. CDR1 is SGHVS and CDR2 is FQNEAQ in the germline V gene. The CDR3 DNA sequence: TGTGCCAGTAGCTTCACTAGCGGGATCTACAATGAGCAGTTCTTC. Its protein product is CASSFTSGIYNEQFF.

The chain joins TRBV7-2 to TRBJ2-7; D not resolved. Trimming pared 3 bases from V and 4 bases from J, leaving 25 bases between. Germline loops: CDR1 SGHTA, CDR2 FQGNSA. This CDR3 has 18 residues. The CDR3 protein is CASSFPRGPDTQYYEQYV. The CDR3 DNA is TGTGCCAGCAGCTTTCCTCGAGGTCCCGATACGCAGTATTACGAGCAGTACGTC.

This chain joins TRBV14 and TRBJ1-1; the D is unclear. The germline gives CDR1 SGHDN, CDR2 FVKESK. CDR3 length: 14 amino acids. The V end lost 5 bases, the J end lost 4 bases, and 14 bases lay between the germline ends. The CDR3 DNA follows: TGTGCCAGCAGCTCACTATTCGGGAGCACTGAAGCTTTCTTT. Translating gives CASSSLFGSTEAFF. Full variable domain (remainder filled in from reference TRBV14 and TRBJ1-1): EAGVTQFPSHSVIEKGQTVTLRCDPISGHDNLYWYRRVMGKEIKFLLHFVKESKQDESGMPNNRFLAERTGGTYSTLKVQPAELEDSGVYFCASSSLFGSTEAFFGQGTRLTVV.

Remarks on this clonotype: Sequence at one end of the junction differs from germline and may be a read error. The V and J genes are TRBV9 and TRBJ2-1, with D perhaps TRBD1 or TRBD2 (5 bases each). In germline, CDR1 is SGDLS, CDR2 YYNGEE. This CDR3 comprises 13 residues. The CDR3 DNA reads TGTGCCAGCAGCGCCGGGGCAGACAACTTCGAAGCCTTC. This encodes CASSAGADNFEAF.

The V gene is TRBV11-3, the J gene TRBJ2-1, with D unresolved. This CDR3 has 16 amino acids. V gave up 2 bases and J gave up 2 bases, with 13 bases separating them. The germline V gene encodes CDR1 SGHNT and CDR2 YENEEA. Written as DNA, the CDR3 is TGTGCCAGCAGCTTATATCTGAGAGGAACCTACAATGAGCAGTTCTTC. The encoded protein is CASSLYLRGTYNEQFF.